This TCR beta chain is drawn from a study of identifying expanded T cells in peripheral blood (dated by TCRdb to the late 2010s). General notes on the study: Technical replicates were generated by sequencing separate aliquots of the same genomic DNA pool, and four replicates were compared pairwise. Study-level results and caveats: The authors expected that over much longer intervals, such as months to years, biological variance in healthy repertoires might increase even further. The binomial model flagged around 1.1 differentially abundant clones between technical replicates, compared with about 16.4 over approximately 2 weeks and 18 to 20 over roughly 4 weeks. Both the number of clones called differentially abundant and the false-positive rate were significantly reduced by the beta-binomial model across all healthy-donor time intervals. In all healthy donors, the variance in clone template counts between samples taken around two weeks apart rose significantly as total template count increased.

No immune events, such as infections, were documented for the healthy donors during the collection period. Healthy-donor blood repertoires served as a training cohort to calibrate time-dependent variance in a beta-binomial model of T-cell clone differential abundance. There were some 10 healthy donors in the training cohort, of whom 3 were female and 7 were male. An age range of roughly 25 to 65 years, with an average of about 45 years, was recorded for the donors. Whole blood, obtained from a commercial supplier, was collected from each healthy donor at three time points spaced approximately two weeks apart. For immunosequencing, genomic DNA was extracted from whole blood that had not been sorted. The CDR3 measures 10 amino acids from cysteine to phenylalanine. Solely the CDR3 DNA is kept, with 30 bases framed from the first base. V loses 8 bases of germline sequence and J loses 4 bases, and the interval between the two ends is 3 bases. According to the germline V gene, CDR1 reads SNHLY and CDR2 reads FYNNEI.

The immunoSEQ Assay, which relies on bias-controlled multiplex PCR amplification of genomic DNA, was used to profile TCRbeta CDR3 regions. In the authors' own workflow: To quantify the absolute abundance of each unique TCRbeta CDR3 region, the sequences were collapsed and filtered. Two models were used to test differential abundance: a binomial model (Fisher-equivalent) and a beta-binomial model that adds time-dependent variance fitted from healthy donors. Clones with fewer than 5 combined templates were removed, and a clone was called differentially abundant if the clone's Benjamini-Hochberg FDR was below 0.01. The form v = (b*log(k)+a)^2 was used to model beta-binomial variance as a function of total template count across the two samples. As stored in TCRdb, this immuneACCESS dataset retains in-frame rearrangements with V and J assigned. A fraction of the clones does not appear; measured against another copy, unresolved V genes explain less than half of the discrepancy, and the remainder lacks a known reason. Clone size and the V and J calls come from that table; the DNA yielded D and trimming. Recorded for this sample are about 130,000 clones; 75% to 90% of them occurred a single time. 8.4% of the sample goes to the ten largest clones.

As regards this clone: Its antigen is still unknown. No base quality values were provided; no much bigger clone lies one nucleotide off.

Recombination connected TRBV2 to TRBJ2-1, with no D gene named confidently. Sequencing input: blood. The receptor comes from a person aged 18-70 years in good health. The nucleotides are TGTGCCAGCCGGTACAATGAGCAGTTCTTC. Translated, this is CASRYNEQFF.